This T cell receptor beta chain emerged from a study of spatial heterogeneity in lung cancer (dated by TCRdb to between 2018 and 2021). For context, the study as a whole: More beta-chain than alpha-chain transcripts were consistently detected, likely reflecting higher beta-chain transcript abundance. In tumor regions, TCR transcript counts showed a strong correlation with a T cell transcriptional module score from matched bulk RNA-seq. In the raw uncorrected reads, each unique combination of TCR and UMI appeared on average more than ten times. In non-small cell lung cancer, the study made a quantitative comparison of TCR alpha and beta repertoires among multiple tumor regions, matched nontumor lung and blood. The study linked features of the TCR repertoire to counts of nonsynonymous mutations, which were determined by whole-exome sequencing of tumor tissue. Both alpha and beta chains were TCR-sequenced in 200 to 250 tumor regions, under 85 matched nontumor lung samples and approximately 50 PBMC samples obtained at surgery.

Here is what the overall study found, with its caveats: The tumor nonsynonymous mutation count correlated with the number of expanded alpha and beta TCRs within the tumor. The count of ubiquitous expanded TCRs correlated with the count of ubiquitous nonsynonymous mutations, and the count of regional expanded TCRs correlated with the count of regional nonsynonymous mutations. TCR-seq was estimated to cover only about 7% of tumor T cells for alpha chains and roughly 12% for beta chains. Additional single-cell paired TCR alpha and beta sequencing was considered necessary to confirm, at a functional level, the hypothesis that regional TCRs recognize regional mutations.

Reading the label with the study, this specimen's time point is: sample taken at primary tumor resection. The donors were some 72 patients from the lung TRACERx cohort who had early-stage, untreated non-small cell lung cancer. Without any cell sorting, TCR sequencing was performed on whole RNA extracted either from tumor and nontumor lung tissue or from cryopreserved PBMC samples. Patients were selected for TCR sequencing only if sufficient RNA was available from at least two tumor regions. Before being selected, tumor and adjacent nontumor lung specimens were reviewed by a lung pathologist. Library generation was performed with 5' RACE. The sequencer was a NextSeq 500. To allow correction of PCR and sequencing errors, the TCR library protocol tagged every TCR cDNA molecule with a unique molecular identifier. Processing in the source paper ran as follows. TCR identification, UMI-based error correction and CDR3 extraction were all carried out with Decombinator tools. Expanded TCRs were defined as those above a frequency of 2 per 1,000, corresponding to the top 1% of the tumor frequency distribution. Expanded tumor TCRs were classed as regional if statistically deemed absent (corrected P<0.05) from at least one tumor region, otherwise ubiquitous. Each repertoire was subsampled 100 times to 5,000 TCRs, after which Renyi diversity was computed with the R vegan package. CDR3 similarity networks were built from amino acid triplet string-kernel similarity, connecting CDR3s with pairwise similarity above 0.82. Using fastp trimming at Q25 and MiXCR clonotype assembly, TCRdb reanalyzed the public sequencing data and kept in-frame beta chains. Every CDR3 protein is listed once, alongside the most common genes and DNA of its rows. These V and J calls originate from TCRdb's pipeline instead of the authors' own analysis. The sample table lists about 3,500 distinct CDR3 sequences, 4.5% to 6.5% of them with a count of one. Clones ranked in the top ten supply about a third of the sample.

This clonotype appeared many times. Its antigen is still unknown. No per-base quality is available; no much larger clone lies one base away. The clonotype originates from a female donor with early-stage non-small cell lung cancer. Source: lung tumor tissue, taken at surgery.

The DNA sequence is TGCGCCAGCAGCTTGGTAGGGTTGATTCAAGAGACCCAGTACTTC. This sequence encodes CASSLVGLIQETQYF. Recombination connected TRBV5-1 to TRBJ2-5, with the D segment identity uncertain. V lost 0 bases and J lost 2 bases; the stretch between them is 11 bases long. Including cysteine and phenylalanine, the CDR3 has 15 amino acids. Only the CDR3 DNA is retained, 45 bases long and in frame from the first base. As encoded in the germline V gene, CDR1 is SGHRS while CDR2 is YFSETQ.